This T cell receptor (beta chain) came from a study of T-cell memory formation after mild COVID-19. Study-wide findings and caveats: Whereas later expanders leaned CD4+, clones contracting day 15 to 85 showed a balanced CD4/CD8 makeup.

This clonotype was counted ten times or more. The antigen remains undetermined. V lost 0 bases and J lost 0, with 11 bases in between. CDR1 is DFQATT and CDR2 is SNEGSKA in the germline V gene (reference sequence). The CDR3 totals 15 residues. Sample barcodes and UMIs were carried by the TCR alpha and TCR beta cDNA libraries that 5'RACE generated with constant-segment primers. MiXCR was run by TCRdb on the 5' RACE reads, yielding one entry per CDR3 protein. The profile shows hundreds of thousands of distinct CDR3 sequences, 20% to 25% of them singletons. The sample consisted of PBMCs or a T cell subset sorted from them (not recorded which). The TCR comes from an adult woman who had mild COVID-19 (a few samples of this study predate the infection). Cell type and time point are not known. The V and J genes are TRBV20-1 and TRBJ1-1; maybe TRBD1 (6 bases). CDR3 in amino acids: CSAREDRTVNTEAFF. The CDR3 bases are TGCAGTGCTAGAGAAGATAGGACAGTGAACACTGAAGCTTTCTTT.